The rows below give T cell receptor beta chains drawn from one sample of a study of human T cells and chemical hapten exposure. TCRdb recomputed calls from the RACE reads with MiXCR, one row per CDR3 protein. The sample consists of a few hundred thousand distinct CDR3 sequences, under 6.5% of them appearing once. The sample consisted of whole blood, taken in connection with sensitization to the hapten diphenylcyclopropenone (DPC). These receptors originate from a woman younger than 30 with alopecia areata. Some clones in this sample may be carry-over from other donors' samples. Each CDR3 is given with its conserved first and last residue. A D gene is named only where the DNA matches it firmly. Only part of the rows carry a size: once, few, many, or a class if the clone is expanded.

abundance	d_gene	len	v_gene	j_gene	CDR3nt	CDR3aa
many	.	11	TRBV10-3	TRBJ2-1	TGTGCCATCAGTGACAGCAATGAGCAGTTCTTC	CAISDSNEQFF
few	TRBD1	13	TRBV29-1	TRBJ2-7	TGCAGCGTAGAGATGACAGGGGGCAACGAGCAGTACTTC	CSVEMTGGNEQYF
few	.	14	TRBV29-1	TRBJ2-1	TGCAGCGCCGACTTAGGAGTCTCCTACAATGAGCAGTTCTTC	CSADLGVSYNEQFF
few	.	15	TRBV6-6	TRBJ1-4	TGTGCCAGCAGTTACTCAAGTCGGGGTAATGAAAAACTGTTTTTT	CASSYSSRGNEKLFF
few	.	14	TRBV12-3/TRBV12-4	TRBJ2-3	TGTGCCAGCAGAACCGCGGGGGCCACAGATACGCAGTATTTT	CASRTAGATDTQYF
many	.	14	TRBV6-5	TRBJ1-5	TGTGCCAGCAGTTACTCTCAGAGCAATCAGCCCCAGCATTTT	CASSYSQSNQPQHF
many	TRBD1	13	TRBV20-1	TRBJ2-4	TGCAGTGCTAGGAAGACCACAGGGGTTATTCAGTACTTC	CSARKTTGVIQYF
.	.	15	TRBV9	TRBJ2-3	TGTGCCAGCAGCGCTGGGGGGTACCCGACAGATACGCAGTATTTT	CASSAGGYPTDTQYF
few	.	11	TRBV12-3/TRBV12-4	TRBJ1-2	TGTGCCAGCAGTGTGACAGTCGGCTACACCTTC	CASSVTVGYTF
many	.	16	TRBV20-1	TRBJ1-1	TGCAGTGCGCGGCAGGGCGATCGGTCGGTTCTGGCTGAAGCTTTCTTT	CSARQGDRSVLAEAFF
.	.	16	TRBV14	TRBJ2-1	TGTGCCAGCAGCCAGTTGTGGACGGGGAATATCATTGAGCAGTTCTTC	CASSQLWTGNIIEQFF
many	.	14	TRBV3-1	TRBJ2-3	TGTGCCAGCAGCCAAGTTCAAGGGCCAGATACGCAGTATTTT	CASSQVQGPDTQYF
few	TRBD1	18	TRBV7-9	TRBJ1-1	TGTGCCAGCAGCTCACAGATAGACAGGGGTCGAGTGAACACTGAAGCTTTCTTT	CASSSQIDRGRVNTEAFF
.	.	14	TRBV7-9	TRBJ2-1	TGTGCCAGCAGTAAACCCCGACCAATTCCTGAGCAGTTCTTC	CASSKPRPIPEQFF
many	.	12	TRBV10-3	TRBJ1-1	TGTGCCATCCGAGAGGGGATCACTGAAGCTTTCTTT	CAIREGITEAFF
few	.	13	TRBV11-2	TRBJ2-4	TGTGCCAGCAGCTTAGATCTAGGGGCCGTTCAGTACTTC	CASSLDLGAVQYF
few	.	16	TRBV5-1	TRBJ2-3	TGCGCCAGCAGCTTATATCCCGAGCGGCCCACAGATACGCAGTATTTT	CASSLYPERPTDTQYF
many	.	15	TRBV29-1	TRBJ1-1	TGCAGCGTTGGGGGGGTGAGGGGACTGAACACTGAAGCTTTCTTT	CSVGGVRGLNTEAFF
many	.	16	TRBV20-1	TRBJ2-3	TGCAGTGCTAGAGATCCTAACGGAGGGACCACAGATACGCAGTATTTT	CSARDPNGGTTDTQYF
few	.	17	TRBV7-2	TRBJ2-3	TGTGCCAGCAGCTCCTCTATCGGGCCGGACCCCGGAGATACGCAGTATTTT	CASSSSIGPDPGDTQYF
.	.	15	TRBV5-1	TRBJ1-4	TGCGCCAGCAGACTGGACAACCTATTTCGAGAAAAACTGTTTTTT	CASRLDNLFREKLFF
few	TRBD1	15	TRBV3-1	TRBJ2-2	TGTGCCAGCAGCCACGAGACAGGGTGGACCGGGGAGCTGTTTTTT	CASSHETGWTGELFF
.	.	12	TRBV20-1	TRBJ1-2	TGCAGTGCCGGAAGGGGGATGGATGGCTACACCTTC	CSAGRGMDGYTF
many	.	14	TRBV20-1	TRBJ2-3	TGCAGTGCTCCCAAAGGGGGGCGCACAGATACGCAGTATTTT	CSAPKGGRTDTQYF
few	.	15	TRBV20-1	TRBJ1-5	TGCAGTGCTAGTTGGGAATTGGGGGACGCTCAGCCCCAGCATTTT	CSASWELGDAQPQHF
few	.	14	TRBV27	TRBJ2-7	TGTGCCAGCAGTCTGACCAGGGCAAGGGGCGAGCAGTACTTC	CASSLTRARGEQYF
few	.	15	TRBV19	TRBJ1-2	TGTGCCAGTAGTTGGGTCAGGGAACTCTTTTATGGCTACACCTTC	CASSWVRELFYGYTF
few	TRBD1	15	TRBV11-2	TRBJ2-5	TGTGCCAGCAGCAAACCGGGGACAGGGCAAGAGACCCAGTACTTC	CASSKPGTGQETQYF
many	.	16	TRBV6-2/TRBV6-3	TRBJ1-1	TGTGCCAGCAGCCGTCCGACAAGTGGTTTGGACACTGAAGCTTTCTTT	CASSRPTSGLDTEAFF
.	TRBD2	17	TRBV6-5	TRBJ2-1	TGTGCCAGCAGTCGCGGTGGAGCGGGAAGACCATACAATGAGCAGTTCTTC	CASSRGGAGRPYNEQFF
.	.	11	TRBV19	TRBJ1-2	TGTGCCAGTAGTATGCGCTATGGCTACACCTTC	CASSMRYGYTF
.	.	14	TRBV7-2	TRBJ2-5	TGTGCCAGCAGCCCCTCGGGAATGAAAGAGACCCAGTACTTC	CASSPSGMKETQYF
.	TRBD1	15	TRBV4-1	TRBJ1-2	TGCGCCAGCAGCCAAGACAGGGGGCTTTACAATGGCTACACCTTC	CASSQDRGLYNGYTF
.	.	16	TRBV7-8	TRBJ1-5	TGTGCCAGCAGCCAGGATGGAGTGGGCAGCAATCAGCCCCAGCATTTT	CASSQDGVGSNQPQHF
many	TRBD1	16	TRBV6-1	TRBJ1-2	TGTGCCAGCAGTGCGGGCAGGGGGCCTAATGCTTATGGCTACACCTTC	CASSAGRGPNAYGYTF
.	.	15	TRBV7-9	TRBJ2-5	TGTGCCACCACGGAGCAAGGGACCTGGCGAGAGACCCAGTACTTC	CATTEQGTWRETQYF
many	TRBD1	15	TRBV20-1	TRBJ1-2	TGCAGTGCTAGAGGCTCAGGGGGAACTAACTATGGCTACACCTTC	CSARGSGGTNYGYTF
.	TRBD1	14	TRBV7-9	TRBJ2-3	TGTGCAACGAGTCTGACAGGGGAGTCAGATACGCAGTATTTT	CATSLTGESDTQYF
once	.	15	TRBV20-1	TRBJ2-7	TGCAGTGCCCCCCCCCCGGACACACGAACCTACGAGCAGTACTTC	CSAPPPDTRTYEQYF
many	.	16	TRBV27	TRBJ1-6	TGTGCCAGCAGTTTATCAGTGGGGGGGGCTAATTCACCCCTCCACTTT	CASSLSVGGANSPLHF
many	TRBD1	15	TRBV27	TRBJ1-5	TGTGCCAGCAGTCCTAGTAGGACAGGGTCTCAGCCCCAGCATTTT	CASSPSRTGSQPQHF
many	TRBD1	13	TRBV9	TRBJ2-5	TGTGCCACCTCTAGGACAGGGTGGGAGACCCAGTACTTC	CATSRTGWETQYF
.	TRBD1	16	TRBV3-1	TRBJ2-7	TGTGCCAGCAGCCAAGATCATGGGACAGGGCCCTACGAGCAGTACTTC	CASSQDHGTGPYEQYF
many	.	15	TRBV6-2/TRBV6-3	TRBJ1-1	TGTGCCAGCGGAATCCAATGGGGACCGTCGGGTGAAGCTTTCTTT	CASGIQWGPSGEAFF
few	TRBD1	16	TRBV25-1	TRBJ2-5	TGTGCCAGCAGTGAATTGGTGACAGGGACCCATGCGACCCAGTACTTC	CASSELVTGTHATQYF
.	TRBD1	14	TRBV7-9	TRBJ2-5	TGTGCCAGCAGCCCCCGGGACAGCCAAGAGACCCAGTACTTC	CASSPRDSQETQYF
many	TRBD1	12	TRBV10-3	TRBJ2-3	TGTGCCACCGGACAGGGAACAGATACGCAGTATTTT	CATGQGTDTQYF
few	.	16	TRBV6-1	TRBJ1-2	TGTGCCAGCAGTGAGGACAGAGCTAAAGCTAACTATGGCTACACCTTC	CASSEDRAKANYGYTF
.	.	15	TRBV27	TRBJ2-1	TGTGCCAGCAGTTTGGACATTGGAGGGGTCAATGAGCAGTTCTTC	CASSLDIGGVNEQFF
few	.	13	TRBV6-6	TRBJ1-5	TGTGCCAGCAGTTACTTTACGTATCAGCCCCAGCATTTT	CASSYFTYQPQHF
.	.	15	TRBV7-2	TRBJ1-4	TGTGCCAGCAGCTTAGGGGAAACAACTAATGAAAAACTGTTTTTT	CASSLGETTNEKLFF
few	TRBD2	13	TRBV20-1	TRBJ2-1	TGCAGTGCTCGTAGCGGGCTGGGCAATGAGCAGTTCTTC	CSARSGLGNEQFF
few	.	13	TRBV15	TRBJ2-7	TGTGCCACCAGCCCAGGGACCGACTACGAGCAGTACTTC	CATSPGTDYEQYF
.	.	14	TRBV12-3/TRBV12-4	TRBJ2-3	TGTGCCAGCAGCCCCACTAGTATCTCAGATACGCAGTATTTT	CASSPTSISDTQYF
.	TRBD1	15	TRBV6-1	TRBJ2-2	TGTGCCAGCAGCCGACAGGGTTCTAGGACCGGGGAGCTGTTTTTT	CASSRQGSRTGELFF
.	.	14	TRBV2	TRBJ2-3	TGTGCCAGCAGAGGTTGGATCAGCACAGATACGCAGTATTTT	CASRGWISTDTQYF
few	.	15	TRBV6-6	TRBJ1-6	TGTGCCAGCAGTTACGGGAGCTCCTATAATTCACCCCTCCACTTT	CASSYGSSYNSPLHF
many	.	14	TRBV3-1	TRBJ1-5	TGTGCCAGCAGCCAAGCTGGTAGGGGTCAGCCCCAGCATTTT	CASSQAGRGQPQHF
few	TRBD1	14	TRBV11-3	TRBJ2-3	TGTGCCAGCAGCGTCAGACAGGGGCCAAATACGCAGTATTTT	CASSVRQGPNTQYF